A selection of T cell receptor beta chains follows, all from one sample in a study of OX40 agonist ivuxolimab in advanced cancers. TCRdb's copy holds only in-frame clones and misses some; the assay was immunoSEQ multiplex PCR. There are tens of thousands of clones in the sample; around nine tenths occur only once, and around 0.6% lies in the top ten. The sample in question was CD4+ or CD8+ T cells sorted from blood, obtained in a trial of the OX40 agonist ivuxolimab. All receptors derive from an adult with an advanced solid tumor such as melanoma, head and neck, liver or kidney cancer. The CDR3 runs from the conserved cysteine through the conserved F or W. The D gene is left open where the match is weak. Clone size is stated in some rows and not others, as once, few, many or a class when expanded.

D gene: -; clone size: once; V gene: TRBV5-6; J gene: TRBJ2-7; CDR3 protein: CASSLAGGEQYF; CDR3 DNA: TGTGCCAGCAGCTTGGCCGGAGGCGAGCAGTACTTC
D gene: -; clone size: -; V gene: TRBV7-2; J gene: TRBJ2-7; CDR3 protein: CASSQPGLRSSYEQYF; CDR3 DNA: TGTGCCAGCAGCCAGCCGGGACTGAGGAGCTCCTACGAGCAGTACTTC
D gene: TRBD1; clone size: -; V gene: TRBV9; J gene: TRBJ2-2; CDR3 protein: CASSVTTGSTGELFF; CDR3 DNA: TGTGCCAGCAGCGTAACGACAGGGAGCACCGGGGAGCTGTTTTTT
D gene: -; clone size: -; V gene: TRBV28; J gene: TRBJ1-1; CDR3 protein: CASSPSGNTEAFF; CDR3 DNA: TGTGCCAGCAGCCCATCGGGGAACACTGAAGCTTTCTTT
D gene: TRBD2; clone size: once; V gene: TRBV6-6; J gene: TRBJ2-2; CDR3 protein: CASSRGMGGPGELFF; CDR3 DNA: TGTGCCAGCAGTCGCGGTATGGGAGGGCCCGGGGAGCTGTTTTTT
D gene: -; clone size: -; V gene: TRBV5-1; J gene: TRBJ2-5; CDR3 protein: CASSRGKGETQYF; CDR3 DNA: TGCGCCAGCAGTAGGGGAAAAGGAGAGACCCAGTACTTC
D gene: -; clone size: -; V gene: TRBV28; J gene: TRBJ1-1; CDR3 protein: CARGSGTGNTEAFF; CDR3 DNA: TGTGCCAGGGGTTCGGGGACGGGGAACACTGAAGCTTTCTTT
D gene: -; clone size: -; V gene: TRBV5-6; J gene: TRBJ2-7; CDR3 protein: CASSLGHVRLTLPGEQYF; CDR3 DNA: TGTGCCAGCAGCTTGGGTCATGTTCGGCTCACCCTACCTGGCGAGCAGTACTTC
D gene: TRBD1; clone size: -; V gene: TRBV30; J gene: TRBJ1-2; CDR3 protein: CAWSYDRGGYTF; CDR3 DNA: TGTGCCTGGAGTTACGACAGGGGTGGCTACACCTTC
D gene: TRBD1; clone size: -; V gene: TRBV6-1; J gene: TRBJ2-5; CDR3 protein: CASSDRGYQETQYF; CDR3 DNA: TGTGCCAGCAGCGACAGGGGGTACCAAGAGACCCAGTACTTC
D gene: TRBD1; clone size: -; V gene: TRBV7-9; J gene: TRBJ1-2; CDR3 protein: CASSLAGQGANYGYTF; CDR3 DNA: TGTGCCAGCAGCTTAGCAGGACAGGGAGCTAACTATGGCTACACCTTC
D gene: TRBD1; clone size: -; V gene: TRBV5-5; J gene: TRBJ1-5; CDR3 protein: CASKLGAGGGQPQHF; CDR3 DNA: TGTGCCAGCAAGCTTGGGGCAGGGGGCGGACAGCCCCAGCATTTT
D gene: TRBD1; clone size: few; V gene: TRBV9; J gene: TRBJ2-7; CDR3 protein: CASSEGGTGYYEQYF; CDR3 DNA: TGTGCCAGCAGCGAGGGGGGGACAGGGTATTACGAGCAGTACTTC
D gene: -; clone size: -; V gene: TRBV5-4; J gene: TRBJ2-1; CDR3 protein: CASSLIGRNEQFF; CDR3 DNA: TGTGCCAGCAGCTTGATCGGGCGCAATGAGCAGTTCTTC
D gene: -; clone size: -; V gene: TRBV30; J gene: TRBJ2-2; CDR3 protein: CAWNRDRTSTGELFF; CDR3 DNA: TGTGCCTGGAATCGGGACCGTACTAGCACCGGGGAGCTGTTTTTT
D gene: TRBD2; clone size: -; V gene: TRBV9; J gene: TRBJ2-3; CDR3 protein: CASSRGASGRSDTQYF; CDR3 DNA: TGTGCCAGCAGCAGAGGGGCTAGCGGGAGGTCAGATACGCAGTATTTT
D gene: TRBD1; clone size: -; V gene: TRBV6-1; J gene: TRBJ2-7; CDR3 protein: CASSELGQGSSREQYF; CDR3 DNA: TGTGCCAGCAGTGAACTGGGACAGGGTTCATCGAGGGAGCAGTACTTC
D gene: -; clone size: -; V gene: TRBV2; J gene: TRBJ1-4; CDR3 protein: CASSEGAGWLFF; CDR3 DNA: TGTGCCAGCAGTGAAGGAGCCGGATGGCTGTTTTTT
D gene: -; clone size: once; V gene: TRBV7-2; J gene: TRBJ1-3; CDR3 protein: CASSLDSGIGNTIYF; CDR3 DNA: TGTGCCAGCAGCTTAGATTCGGGAATCGGAAACACCATATATTTT
D gene: -; clone size: -; V gene: TRBV7-2; J gene: TRBJ1-2; CDR3 protein: CASSLGRGEAYGYTF; CDR3 DNA: TGTGCCAGCAGCTTAGGGAGGGGGGAGGCTTATGGCTACACCTTC
D gene: TRBD2; clone size: few; V gene: TRBV9; J gene: TRBJ2-4; CDR3 protein: CASSPGGTSGMLAKNIQYF; CDR3 DNA: TGTGCCAGCAGCCCTGGTGGGACTAGCGGGATGTTGGCCAAAAACATTCAGTACTTC
D gene: -; clone size: -; V gene: TRBV4-1; J gene: TRBJ1-4; CDR3 protein: CASSQEGGEEKLFF; CDR3 DNA: TGCGCCAGCAGCCAAGAAGGAGGGGAGGAAAAACTGTTTTTT
D gene: TRBD2; clone size: -; V gene: TRBV2; J gene: TRBJ2-3; CDR3 protein: CASSDPAGGTDTQYF; CDR3 DNA: TGTGCCAGCAGTGACCCAGCGGGGGGGACAGATACGCAGTATTTT
D gene: TRBD2; clone size: -; V gene: TRBV2; J gene: TRBJ2-3; CDR3 protein: CASRGSLAGASTDTQYF; CDR3 DNA: TGTGCCAGCAGGGGGAGTCTAGCGGGGGCTAGCACAGATACGCAGTATTTT
D gene: TRBD2; clone size: -; V gene: TRBV7-6; J gene: TRBJ2-2; CDR3 protein: CASSLGSTSGKDGELFF; CDR3 DNA: TGTGCCAGCAGCTTAGGGTCCACTAGCGGGAAGGACGGGGAGCTGTTTTTT
D gene: -; clone size: -; V gene: TRBV7-9; J gene: TRBJ2-6; CDR3 protein: CASSPPAGANVLTF; CDR3 DNA: TGTGCCAGCAGCCCCCCCGCCGGGGCCAACGTCCTGACTTTC
D gene: TRBD1; clone size: -; V gene: TRBV4-1; J gene: TRBJ1-6; CDR3 protein: CASSQEEGAYSPLHF; CDR3 DNA: TGCGCCAGCAGCCAAGAGGAGGGGGCATATTCACCCCTCCACTTT
D gene: -; clone size: -; V gene: TRBV4-2; J gene: TRBJ2-1; CDR3 protein: CASSQGLLGGKFF; CDR3 DNA: TGTGCCAGCAGCCAGGGCCTACTGGGTGGAAAGTTCTTC
D gene: -; clone size: -; V gene: TRBV21-1; J gene: TRBJ2-7; CDR3 protein: CASSARTSDPYEQYF; CDR3 DNA: TGTGCCAGCAGCGCCCGGACTAGCGATCCCTACGAGCAGTACTTC
D gene: TRBD1; clone size: -; V gene: TRBV18; J gene: TRBJ2-7; CDR3 protein: CASSTRDRGNEQYF; CDR3 DNA: TGTGCCAGCTCAACCCGGGACAGGGGGAACGAGCAGTACTTC
D gene: -; clone size: -; V gene: TRBV5-1; J gene: TRBJ2-7; CDR3 protein: CASSRDRGGNEQYF; CDR3 DNA: TGCGCCAGCAGTCGTGACAGGGGAGGGAACGAGCAGTACTTC
D gene: TRBD1; clone size: -; V gene: TRBV7-9; J gene: TRBJ2-7; CDR3 protein: CASSSAGTGSYEQYF; CDR3 DNA: TGTGCCAGCAGCTCAGCCGGGACAGGGTCCTACGAGCAGTACTTC
D gene: -; clone size: -; V gene: TRBV9; J gene: TRBJ1-1; CDR3 protein: CASSVGDPNTEAFF; CDR3 DNA: TGTGCCAGCAGCGTAGGCGACCCAAACACTGAAGCTTTCTTT
D gene: -; clone size: -; V gene: TRBV15; J gene: TRBJ2-7; CDR3 protein: CATSRDRGLAAYEQYF; CDR3 DNA: TGTGCCACCAGCAGAGATCGGGGTTTAGCCGCCTACGAGCAGTACTTC
D gene: -; clone size: -; V gene: TRBV9; J gene: TRBJ2-1; CDR3 protein: CATRRATYNEQFF; CDR3 DNA: TGTGCCACCAGGAGGGCAACCTACAATGAGCAGTTCTTC
D gene: TRBD2; clone size: -; V gene: TRBV5-1; J gene: TRBJ2-5; CDR3 protein: CASTPGGGKETQYF; CDR3 DNA: TGCGCCAGCACCCCCGGGGGAGGGAAAGAGACCCAGTACTTC